This TCR beta chain originates from a study of early T cells in non-severe SARS-CoV-2 infection. Overall study: Sequenced material consisted of bulk RNA (from unsorted whole blood), and chains were unpaired. Findings of the study overall: Private and CD4 specificities were missed by VDJdb matching, skewed to anti-spike CD8.

Individual cDNA molecules were tagged with unique molecular identifiers, the study reported. TCRdb ran MiXCR on the 5' RACE reads and lists one entry per CDR3 protein. The data show 74,000 or so distinct CDR3 sequences, under 14% seen once. Germline CDR1 is MNHEY and CDR2 is SMNVEV (reference sequence). CDR3 length: 15 residues. Trimming took off 5 bases at V and 1 base at J, with 14 bases between the two ends. This clonotype occurred many times. What it binds is not known. This sequence was found in an adult who was a healthcare worker with PCR-confirmed SARS-CoV-2 infection or an uninfected control (not recorded which). V is TRBV27 and J is TRBJ2-5; maybe TRBD2 (5 bases). Sequenced material: whole blood. This CDR3 is CASSALLEGQETQYF. The CDR3 bases are TGTGCCAGCAGTGCTCTACTAGAGGGCCAAGAGACCCAGTACTTC.